This T cell receptor (beta chain) was recovered during a study of blood T cell repertoires in COVID-19. Study-level information: Samples representing acute and convalescent COVID-19 were sourced from the United States, Italy and Spain. PBMCs, B-cell-depleted T cells, or T cells provided the cDNA or gDNA that made up the material.

Generated by immunoSEQ multiplex PCR, the TCRdb table keeps only in-frame clones and is missing some. This table has approximately 340,000 clones, around 83% appearing once. Trimming shortened V by 2 bases and J by 0 bases, and 15 bases separated the two germline ends. In germline, CDR1 is SGHNT, CDR2 YYREEE (reference sequence). The CDR3 length is 17 residues. Sequencing input: peripheral blood. The receptor comes from a man in his thirties or forties with active or convalescent COVID-19. This rearrangement joins TRBV5-4 to TRBJ2-1; D is possibly TRBD1 (6 bases). CDR3 in DNA: TGTGCCAGCAGCTTCGGTAAGGGGGTCCTCTCCTACAATGAGCAGTTCTTC. Protein sequence: CASSFGKGVLSYNEQFF.